Listed below are T cell receptor beta chains from one sample, sequenced in a study of neurological immune-mediated disorders. In TCRdb, the 5' RACE reads were re-called with MiXCR into one record per CDR3 protein. The profile shows some 15,000 distinct CDR3 sequences, 5.5% to 7% of them singletons. The sequencing sample was made of CD8+ T cells from blood. The receptors come from a woman in her thirties or forties in good health. CDR3s include the opening cysteine and the closing phenylalanine or tryptophan. D genes are given only for firm matches. Part of the rows lack a size; the others show once, few, many or a class for expanded clones.

many,TRBV20-1,TRBD1,TRBJ2-3,TGCAGTGCTAGAGACCACCCCCTAACAGGGGGCAGAGATACGCAGTATTTT,CSARDHPLTGGRDTQYF
many,TRBV7-2,-,TRBJ2-3,TGTGCCAGCAGCATCCGGGACAGGGTGGGACTAGAAGTTAGCACAGATACGCAGTATTTT,CASSIRDRVGLEVSTDTQYF
many,TRBV6-5,-,TRBJ1-2,TGTGCCAGCACTTCGGCGGGGAATGGCTACACCTTC,CASTSAGNGYTF
many,TRBV12-3/TRBV12-4,TRBD1,TRBJ2-3,TGTGCCAGCACCGGGACAGGGCCTTATACGCAGTATTTT,CASTGTGPYTQYF
many,TRBV27,-,TRBJ1-2,TGTGCCAGCAGGGGGGAATCCAGGGTTCACGGCTACACCTTC,CASRGESRVHGYTF
many,TRBV5-1,-,TRBJ2-3,TGCGCCAGCAGCTTGAAGCCTAGCGACTCCGGCACAGATACGCAGTATTTT,CASSLKPSDSGTDTQYF
many,TRBV6-4,-,TRBJ1-1,TGTGCCAGCAGTGACGACAACCCGAACACTGAAGCTTTCTTT,CASSDDNPNTEAFF
many,TRBV25-1,-,TRBJ1-1,TGTGCCAGCAGTTTGAACACTGAAGCTTTCTTT,CASSLNTEAFF
medium-sized,TRBV12-3/TRBV12-4,-,TRBJ2-7,TGTGCCAGCAGTTTTGGCGTTCCGGGGCGCGAGCAGTACTTC,CASSFGVPGREQYF
many,TRBV5-1,TRBD1,TRBJ2-1,TGCGCCAGCAGCTTCGGGACAGGATTTGATGAACAGTTCTTC,CASSFGTGFDEQFF
-,TRBV3-1,-,TRBJ1-5,TGTGCCAGCAGCCAAGAGATGGGGCAGCCCCAGCATTTT,CASSQEMGQPQHF
many,TRBV20-1,TRBD2,TRBJ2-1,TGCAGTGCGGGTTGGTCTAGCGGGAGTAAGGAGCAGTTCTTC,CSAGWSSGSKEQFF
many,TRBV30,-,TRBJ2-5,TGTGCCTGGGGTAGAGGGGTCTCCCAAGAGACCCAGTACTTC,CAWGRGVSQETQYF
many,TRBV20-1,-,TRBJ2-7,TGCAGTGCTACGGGCCCCCCAGGGTGGGCGAGCTCCTACGAGCAGTACTTC,CSATGPPGWASSYEQYF
many,TRBV28,-,TRBJ2-7,TGTGCCAGCAGTTCAATCCGTCTGGACACCGGAGGGGACGAGCAGTACTTC,CASSSIRLDTGGDEQYF
medium-sized,TRBV29-1,TRBD1,TRBJ1-2,TGCAGCGTTGAAGGCCAGGGGGCTTACTATGGCTACACCTTC,CSVEGQGAYYGYTF
many,TRBV29-1,-,TRBJ1-4,TGCAGCGCCCGTGGCAGCCCTAATGAAAAACTGTTTTTT,CSARGSPNEKLFF
-,TRBV20-1,TRBD2,TRBJ2-7,TGCAGTGCTAGAGGGACTAGCGACTACGAGCAGTACTTC,CSARGTSDYEQYF
many,TRBV5-1,-,TRBJ2-2,TGCGCCAGCAGCTTGGACGGGTACCCCGGGGAGCTGTTTTTT,CASSLDGYPGELFF
many,TRBV20-1,-,TRBJ1-2,TGCAGTGCCCCTATAGTGGAAGGCTACACCTTC,CSAPIVEGYTF
many,TRBV2,-,TRBJ1-2,TGTGCCAGCAGTGGAGCAGGGTTTTATGGCTACACCTTC,CASSGAGFYGYTF
many,TRBV7-9,TRBD2,TRBJ2-3,TGTGCCAGCAGCCAAGCGGGGGGCACAGGAGATACGCAGTATTTT,CASSQAGGTGDTQYF
many,TRBV7-6,-,TRBJ2-2,TGTGCCAGCAGCCCGGTATTGGTCGGACCCACGCTGGGGCTGTTTTTT,CASSPVLVGPTLGLFF
many,TRBV2,-,TRBJ2-4,TGTGCCAGCATGGGGCCTGCAGGACTTCAGTACTTC,CASMGPAGLQYF
many,TRBV15,-,TRBJ2-7,TGTGCCACCAGCAGAGGGACGCAGGGGAGCTCCTACGAGCAGTACTTC,CATSRGTQGSSYEQYF
many,TRBV20-1,TRBD1,TRBJ1-4,TGCAGTGCTATCTACATAGGGACAGAATCTATTGCAACTAATGAAAAACTGTTTTTT,CSAIYIGTESIATNEKLFF
many,TRBV20-1,-,TRBJ2-1,TGCAGTGCGGCTGCGGGCCTTTATCACAATGAGCAGTTCTTC,CSAAAGLYHNEQFF
many,TRBV29-1,TRBD1,TRBJ2-6,TGCAGCGTGGCTGGGACAGGGGGTGGGTCTGGGGCCAACGTCCTGACTTTC,CSVAGTGGGSGANVLTF
many,TRBV6-6,-,TRBJ2-7,TGTGCCAGCAGTTACCCCCCCTACGAGCAGTACTTC,CASSYPPYEQYF
many,TRBV3-1,-,TRBJ2-3,TGTGCCAGCACCGACAGGACGACCACAGATACGCAGTATTTT,CASTDRTTTDTQYF
many,TRBV28,TRBD2,TRBJ2-3,TGTGCCAGCAGTTCCCTGGCTAGCGGGGAAAGCACAGATACGCAGTATTTT,CASSSLASGESTDTQYF
many,TRBV4-2,TRBD1,TRBJ2-1,TGTGCCAGCAGCCAACCGGGACAGGGCAACAATGAGCAGTTCTTC,CASSQPGQGNNEQFF
many,TRBV5-1,-,TRBJ2-7,TGCGCCAGCAGCTTGGACCCAGGGGTATTCTACGAGCAGTACTTC,CASSLDPGVFYEQYF
many,TRBV5-5,-,TRBJ2-1,TGTGCCAGCAGCTTTGGACTTAATTCCTACAATGAGCAGTTCTTC,CASSFGLNSYNEQFF
many,TRBV7-9,-,TRBJ2-2,TGTGCCAGCAGCTTAGAGACAGCGAACACCGGGGAGCTGTTTTTT,CASSLETANTGELFF
many,TRBV20-1,TRBD2,TRBJ2-7,TGCAGTGCCCGTCCCGGGACTAGTGAGTACGAGCAGTACTTC,CSARPGTSEYEQYF
many,TRBV20-1,TRBD2,TRBJ2-1,TGCAGTGCAACTAGCGGGGGGAGCTACAATGAGCAGTTCTTC,CSATSGGSYNEQFF
many,TRBV15,-,TRBJ1-4,TGTGCCACCAGCGTCTACGGTGATAAGGATGAAAAACTGTTTTTT,CATSVYGDKDEKLFF
many,TRBV4-1,-,TRBJ1-5,TGCGCCAGCAGCGCTCCCGGGATTAGCAATCAGCCCCAGCATTTT,CASSAPGISNQPQHF
-,TRBV4-1,TRBD2,TRBJ2-7,TGCGCCAGCAGCCCCCGGACTAGCGCGTACGAGCAGTACTTC,CASSPRTSAYEQYF
many,TRBV2,-,TRBJ2-2,TGTGCCAGGTCCGACCACACCGGGGAGCTGTTTTTT,CARSDHTGELFF
few,TRBV27,TRBD2,TRBJ2-3,TGTGCCAGCAGTTCTTTTAGCGGGAGCACAGATACGCAGTATTTT,CASSSFSGSTDTQYF
many,TRBV4-1,-,TRBJ1-1,TGCGCCAGCAGCCTGAGTTGGAACACTGAAGCTTTCTTT,CASSLSWNTEAFF
many,TRBV7-8,-,TRBJ1-6,TGTGCCAGCAGCTCCGAAGGGGCGCCGGCTCGTTCACCCCTCCACTTT,CASSSEGAPARSPLHF
many,TRBV20-1,TRBD1,TRBJ2-7,TGCAGTGCTAGAGTCAAGGGACAGGGGTACGAGCAGTACTTC,CSARVKGQGYEQYF
many,TRBV9,-,TRBJ2-5,TGTGCCAGCAGCCCCCAAGGGGCGACCCAGTACTTC,CASSPQGATQYF
many,TRBV5-1,-,TRBJ2-1,TGCGCCAGCAGCTTGTCTGGGGGTGAGCAGTTCTTC,CASSLSGGEQFF
many,TRBV4-1,TRBD2,TRBJ2-3,TGCGCCAGCAGCCCGGGGCGGGAGTTAGACACGCAGTATTTT,CASSPGRELDTQYF
medium-sized,TRBV5-1,-,TRBJ1-1,TGCGCCAGCAGCTTGGAGGACGAGAGCTCCACTGAAGCTTTCTTT,CASSLEDESSTEAFF
many,TRBV28,TRBD1,TRBJ2-3,TGTGCCAGCAGCCTCGACAGGGAAACGACAGATACGCAGTATTTT,CASSLDRETTDTQYF
many,TRBV4-1,-,TRBJ2-2,TGCGCCAGCTCGGTCCACGCCGGGGATAAACGGGAGCTGTTTTTT,CASSVHAGDKRELFF
many,TRBV5-1,-,TRBJ1-1,TGCGCCAGCAGCTTGGAGGGTGCCCTCACTGAAGCTTTCTTT,CASSLEGALTEAFF
many,TRBV20-1,TRBD2,TRBJ2-7,TGCAGTGCCGCCGGGACTATATCCTACGAGCAGTACTTC,CSAAGTISYEQYF
many,TRBV20-1,TRBD1,TRBJ1-2,TGCAGTGCTGTCCTGGACAGGGCAGATGGCTACACCTTC,CSAVLDRADGYTF
-,TRBV7-9,-,TRBJ1-1,TGTGCCAGCAGACCAAAACCTTGGACAGATGAAGCTTTCTTT,CASRPKPWTDEAFF